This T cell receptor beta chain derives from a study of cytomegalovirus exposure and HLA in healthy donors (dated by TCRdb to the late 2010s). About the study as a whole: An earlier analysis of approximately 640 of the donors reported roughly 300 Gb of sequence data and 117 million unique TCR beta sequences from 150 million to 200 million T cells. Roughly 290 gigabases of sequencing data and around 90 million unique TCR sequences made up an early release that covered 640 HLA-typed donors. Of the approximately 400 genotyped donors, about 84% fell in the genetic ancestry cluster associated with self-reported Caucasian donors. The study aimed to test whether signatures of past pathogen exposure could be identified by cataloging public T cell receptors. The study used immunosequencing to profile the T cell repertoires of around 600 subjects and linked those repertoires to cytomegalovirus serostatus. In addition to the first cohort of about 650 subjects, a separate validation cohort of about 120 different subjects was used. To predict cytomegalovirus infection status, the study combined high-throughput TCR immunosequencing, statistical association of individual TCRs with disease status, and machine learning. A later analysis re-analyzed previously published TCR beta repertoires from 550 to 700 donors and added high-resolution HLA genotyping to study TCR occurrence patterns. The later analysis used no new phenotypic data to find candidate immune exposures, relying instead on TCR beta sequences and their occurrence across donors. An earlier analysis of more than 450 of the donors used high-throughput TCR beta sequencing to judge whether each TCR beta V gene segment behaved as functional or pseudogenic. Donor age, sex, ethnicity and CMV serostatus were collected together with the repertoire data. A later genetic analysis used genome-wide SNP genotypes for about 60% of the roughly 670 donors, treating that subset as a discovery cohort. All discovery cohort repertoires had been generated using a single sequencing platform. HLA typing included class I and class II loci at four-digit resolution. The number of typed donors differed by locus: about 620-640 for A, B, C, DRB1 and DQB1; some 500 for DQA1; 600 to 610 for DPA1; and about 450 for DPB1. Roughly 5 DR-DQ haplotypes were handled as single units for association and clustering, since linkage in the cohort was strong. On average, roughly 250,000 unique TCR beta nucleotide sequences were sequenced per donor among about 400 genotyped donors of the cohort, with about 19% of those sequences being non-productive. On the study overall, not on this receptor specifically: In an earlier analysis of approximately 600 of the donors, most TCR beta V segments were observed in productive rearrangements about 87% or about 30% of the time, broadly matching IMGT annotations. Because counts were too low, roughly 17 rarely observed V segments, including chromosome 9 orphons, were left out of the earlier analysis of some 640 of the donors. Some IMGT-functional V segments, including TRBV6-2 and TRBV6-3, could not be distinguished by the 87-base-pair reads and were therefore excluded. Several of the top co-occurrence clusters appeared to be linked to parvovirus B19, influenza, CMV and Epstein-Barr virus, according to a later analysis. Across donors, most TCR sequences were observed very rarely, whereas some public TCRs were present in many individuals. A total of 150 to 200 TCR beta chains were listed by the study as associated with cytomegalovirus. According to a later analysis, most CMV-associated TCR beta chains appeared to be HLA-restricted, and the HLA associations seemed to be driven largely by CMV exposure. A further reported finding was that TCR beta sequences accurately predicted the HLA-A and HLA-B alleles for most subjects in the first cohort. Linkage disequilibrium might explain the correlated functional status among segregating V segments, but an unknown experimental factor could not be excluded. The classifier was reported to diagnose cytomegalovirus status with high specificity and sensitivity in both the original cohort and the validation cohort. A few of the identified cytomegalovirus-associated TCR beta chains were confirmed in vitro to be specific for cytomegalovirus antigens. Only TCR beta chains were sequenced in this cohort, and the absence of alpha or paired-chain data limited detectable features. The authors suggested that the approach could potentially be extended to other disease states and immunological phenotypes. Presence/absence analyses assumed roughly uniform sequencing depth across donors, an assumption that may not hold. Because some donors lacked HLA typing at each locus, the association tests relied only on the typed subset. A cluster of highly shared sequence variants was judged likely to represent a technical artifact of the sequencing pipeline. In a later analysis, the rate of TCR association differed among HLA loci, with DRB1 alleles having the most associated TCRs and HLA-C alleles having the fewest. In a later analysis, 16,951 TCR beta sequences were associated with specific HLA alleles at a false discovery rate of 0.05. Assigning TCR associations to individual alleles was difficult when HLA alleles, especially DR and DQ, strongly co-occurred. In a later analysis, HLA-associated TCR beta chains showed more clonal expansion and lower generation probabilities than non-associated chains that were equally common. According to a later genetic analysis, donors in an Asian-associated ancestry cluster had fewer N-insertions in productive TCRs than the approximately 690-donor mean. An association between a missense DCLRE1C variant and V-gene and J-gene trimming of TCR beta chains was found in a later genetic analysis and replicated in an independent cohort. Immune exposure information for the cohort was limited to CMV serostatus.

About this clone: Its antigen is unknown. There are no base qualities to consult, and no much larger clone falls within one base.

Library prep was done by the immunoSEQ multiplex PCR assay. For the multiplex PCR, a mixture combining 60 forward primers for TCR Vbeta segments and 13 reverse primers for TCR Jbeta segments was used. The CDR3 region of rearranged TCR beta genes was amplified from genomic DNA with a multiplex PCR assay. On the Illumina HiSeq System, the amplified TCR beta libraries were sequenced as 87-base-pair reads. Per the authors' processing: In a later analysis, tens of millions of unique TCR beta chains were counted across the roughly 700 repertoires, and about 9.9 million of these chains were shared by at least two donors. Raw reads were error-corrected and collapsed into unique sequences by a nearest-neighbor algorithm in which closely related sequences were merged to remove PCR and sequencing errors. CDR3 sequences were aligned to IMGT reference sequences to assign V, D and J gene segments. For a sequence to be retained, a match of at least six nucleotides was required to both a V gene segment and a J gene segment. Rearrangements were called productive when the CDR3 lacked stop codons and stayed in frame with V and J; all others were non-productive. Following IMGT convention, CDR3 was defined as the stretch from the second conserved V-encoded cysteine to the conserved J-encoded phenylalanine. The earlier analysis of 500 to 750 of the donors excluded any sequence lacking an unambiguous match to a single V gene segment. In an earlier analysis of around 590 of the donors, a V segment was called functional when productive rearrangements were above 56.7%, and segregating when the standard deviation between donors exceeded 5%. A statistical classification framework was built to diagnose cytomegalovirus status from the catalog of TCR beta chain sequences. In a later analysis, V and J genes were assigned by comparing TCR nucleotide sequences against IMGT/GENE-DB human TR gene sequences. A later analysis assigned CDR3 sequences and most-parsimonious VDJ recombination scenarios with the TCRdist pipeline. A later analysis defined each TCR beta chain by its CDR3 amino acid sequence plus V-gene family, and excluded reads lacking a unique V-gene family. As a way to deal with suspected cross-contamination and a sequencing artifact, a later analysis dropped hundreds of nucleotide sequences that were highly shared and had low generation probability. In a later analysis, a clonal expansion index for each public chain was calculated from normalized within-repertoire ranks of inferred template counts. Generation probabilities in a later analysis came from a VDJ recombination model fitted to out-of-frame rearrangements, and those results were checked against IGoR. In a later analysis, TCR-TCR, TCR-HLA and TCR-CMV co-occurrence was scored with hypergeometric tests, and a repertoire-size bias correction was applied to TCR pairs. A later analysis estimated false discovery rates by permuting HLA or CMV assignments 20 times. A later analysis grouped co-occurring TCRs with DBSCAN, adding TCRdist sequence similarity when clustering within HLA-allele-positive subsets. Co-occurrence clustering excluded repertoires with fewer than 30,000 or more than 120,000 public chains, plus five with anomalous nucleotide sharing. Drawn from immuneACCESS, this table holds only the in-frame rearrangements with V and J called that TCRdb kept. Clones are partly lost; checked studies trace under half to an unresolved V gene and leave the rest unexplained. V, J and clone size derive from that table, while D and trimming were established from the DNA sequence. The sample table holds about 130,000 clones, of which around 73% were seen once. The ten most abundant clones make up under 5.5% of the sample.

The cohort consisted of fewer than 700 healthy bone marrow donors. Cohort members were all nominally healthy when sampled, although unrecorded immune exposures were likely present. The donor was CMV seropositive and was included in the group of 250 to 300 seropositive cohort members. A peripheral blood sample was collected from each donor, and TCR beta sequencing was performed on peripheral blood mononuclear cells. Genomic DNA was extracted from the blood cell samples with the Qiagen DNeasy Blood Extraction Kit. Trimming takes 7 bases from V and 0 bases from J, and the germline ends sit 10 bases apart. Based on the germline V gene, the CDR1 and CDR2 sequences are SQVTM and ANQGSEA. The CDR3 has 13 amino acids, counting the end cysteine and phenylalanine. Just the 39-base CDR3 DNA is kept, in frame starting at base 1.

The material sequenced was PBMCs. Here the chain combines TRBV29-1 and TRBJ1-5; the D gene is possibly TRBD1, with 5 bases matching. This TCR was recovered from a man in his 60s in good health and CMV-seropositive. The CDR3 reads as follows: CSAQENSNQPQHF. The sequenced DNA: TGCAGCGCACAGGAAAATAGCAATCAGCCCCAGCATTTT. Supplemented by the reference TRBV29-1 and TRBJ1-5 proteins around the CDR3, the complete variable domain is SAVISQKPSRDICQRGTSLTIQCQVDSQVTMMFWYRQQPGQSLTLIATANQGSEATYESGFVIDKFPISRPNLTFSTLTVSNMSPEDSSIYLCSAQENSNQPQHFGDGTRLSIL.